The following is a T cell receptor (beta chain) sequence with its context. CDR3 length: 16 amino acids. Germline assignment: CDR1 MNHEY and CDR2 SVGEGT. V was pared by 10 bases and J by 2 bases, with 13 bases of the junction left unmatched. This specimen comes from a study of chronic HIV infection and antiretroviral therapy. From the 5' RACE reads, TCRdb called clonotypes with MiXCR, one entry per CDR3 protein. Seen here are some 46,000 distinct CDR3 sequences, under 20% observed once, and the top ten hold over 2.5%. This TCR was sampled from an adult who had HIV and had not received antiretroviral therapy, or was an uninfected healthy control (not recorded which). The chain uses TRBV6-2 or TRBV6-3 and TRBJ1-5; 8 bases line up with TRBD1. The sequencing sample was made of peripheral blood. CDR3 protein: CATQDRVGLGNQPQHF. The DNA for the CDR3 is TGTGCCACACAGGACAGGGTTGGGCTGGGCAATCAGCCCCAGCATTTT.